This note documents a single T cell receptor (beta chain) sequence. The antigen is not known. Sequence at one end of the junction differs from germline and may be a read error. This entry is derived from a study of T cell repertoires in cytomegalovirus infection. Findings and caveats of the study: HLA-C-restricted TCR beta clonotypes specific for CMV led the ex vivo response.

The CDR3 has 15 amino acids. One entry per CDR3 protein, called by TCRdb with MiXCR from the reads. This table has roughly 760,000 distinct CDR3 sequences, 35% appearing once. The rearrangement joins TRBV12-3 or TRBV12-4 to TRBJ1-1; tentative D call: TRBD1 (6 bases). What was sequenced was PBMCs. This sequence was found in a human donor in good health (CMV status not recorded). Some clones in this sample may be carry-over from other donors' samples. CDR3 sequence (DNA): TGTGCCAGCAGCTCCGGGGGCATATTGAACACTGAAGCTTTATTT. Protein product: CASSSGGILNTEALF.